Below are 18 T cell receptor beta chains sequenced from a single sample in a study of tumor and adjacent non-tumor tissue in lung cancer. This sample's RNA came from whole unsorted tissue. The library came from three nested PCR rounds adapted from ARM-PCR protocols. TCRdb itself ran the multiplex PCR reads through MiXCR, one entry per CDR3 protein. This sample has 91,000 or so distinct CDR3 sequences, with roughly 66% found just once. Sample: lung tumor tissue. These receptors all stem from a man in his fifties or sixties with non-small cell lung cancer.

The chain is built from TRBV4-3 and TRBJ1-1; D remains ambiguous. Germline values: CDR1 LGHNA, CDR2 YSLEER. V was shortened by 8 bases and J by 5 bases, with 12 bases between the two germline ends. The CDR3 totals 12 residues. The CDR3 region is CASQDLSTEAFF. In nucleotides, the CDR3 is TGCGCCAGCCAAGATCTCTCAACTGAAGCTTTCTTT.

As for this clonotype: A single base separates this from a much larger clone, so it may be a read error. The chain carries TRBV5-1 and TRBJ2-7; D may be TRBD1 or TRBD2 (5 bases each). CDR1 is SGHRS, CDR2 YFSETQ, per germline. V was shortened by 4 bases and J by 6 bases, with 11 bases between the two germline ends. There are 12 residues in the CDR3. CDR3 sequence reads: CASSMTRGEQYF. CDR3 nucleotide sequence: TGCGCCAGCAGCATGACGAGGGGCGAGCAGTACTTC. Full variable domain (outside the CDR3, taken from reference TRBV5-1 and TRBJ2-7): KAGVTQTPRYLIKTRGQQVTLSCSPISGHRSVSWYQQTPGQGLQFLFEYFSETQRNKGNFPGRFSGRQFSNSRSEMNVSTLELGDSALYLCASSMTRGEQYFGPGTRLTVT.

The sample holds many counts of this clonotype. The chain couples TRBV6-1 to TRBJ1-5; maybe TRBD1 (6 bases). Germline loops: CDR1 MNHNS, CDR2 SASEGT. V was trimmed by 6 bases and J by 2 bases, leaving 8 bases between them. CDR3 size: 13 residues. CDR3 bases: TGTGCCAGCAGAGCAGGGGGCAATCAGCCCCAGCATTTT. Protein: CASRAGGNQPQHF.

Turning to this clonotype: Compared with germline, one end of the junction differs, possibly owing to a read error. This chain connects TRBV6-1 to TRBJ1-1; 9 bases line up with TRBD1. This CDR3 has 16 residues. Per the germline V gene, CDR1 is MNHNS and CDR2 is SASEGT. The CDR3 sequence: CASSGLGTGRRTETFF. CDR3 bases: TGTGCCAGCAGTGGATTAGGGACAGGGAGGAGGACTGAAACTTTCTTT.

In regard to this clonotype: The missing conserved phenylalanine or tryptophan at the end of this CDR3 makes a read error likely. The chain combines TRBV6-1 with TRBJ2-1; the D call may be TRBD1 or TRBD2 (5 bases each). CDR1 and CDR2 (germline): MNHNS, SASEGT. V was clipped by 0 bases and J by 3 bases, with 9 bases between them. This CDR3 has 15 amino acids. The CDR3 protein is CASSEAGAVYNEQFL. The CDR3, as DNA: TGTGCCAGCAGTGAAGCCGGGGCGGTCTACAATGAGCAGTTCTTA.

A note on this clonotype: The CDR3 carries no conserved terminal phenylalanine or tryptophan, so it likely arises from a read error. The DNA is omitted, as the CDR3 cannot be located on it reliably, and the CDR3 follows TCRdb's listing. The CDR3 sequence: CASREGQVSVMTS. The rearrangement uses TRBV6-2 or TRBV6-3 and TRBJ2-6; the D call TRBD1 from the table was never checked on the DNA. From its first to its last residue, the CDR3 has 13 amino acids. The germline V gene has CDR1 MNHEY and CDR2 SVGEGT.

As for this clonotype: A read error may produce the germline difference seen at one junction end. The V call is TRBV6-6, the J call TRBJ2-3, with TRBD2 matching over 7 bases. The CDR3 is made up of 19 amino acids. CDR1 MNHNY and CDR2 SVGAGI come from the germline V gene (reference sequence). This CDR3 reads CARSYTATSALREADTQYF. The CDR3 DNA reads TGTGCCAGGAGTTACACTGCAACTAGCGCACTAAGGGAGGCAGATACGCAGTATTTT.

This clonotype occurred once. One junction end does not reproduce the germline sequence, and a read error may be involved. The CDR3 sequence: CTRSDTGLALETQYF. The CDR3 coding sequence is TGTACCAGATCGGATACGGGATTAGCGTTAGAGACCCAGTACTTC. The V gene is TRBV12-3 or TRBV12-4, the J gene TRBJ2-5; maybe TRBD2 (5 bases). CDR3 length: 15 amino acids.

About this clonotype itself: Germline is not matched at one junction end, which may reflect a read error. V gene TRBV25-1 combines with J gene TRBJ2-3; 9 bases map to TRBD1. This CDR3 has 15 amino acids. The germline gives CDR1 MGHDK, CDR2 SYGVNS. DNA for the CDR3: TGTGCCAGCAGTCCATCGGGACAGGGCCCAGATGCGCAGTATTTT. Its protein is CASSPSGQGPDAQYF.

Turning to this clonotype: At one boundary the junction diverges from the germline segment, which might be a read error. This chain joins TRBV29-1 and TRBJ1-4; possibly TRBD1 for D (5 bases). The CDR3 sequence is 15 residues long. Germline lookup yields CDR1 SQVTM and CDR2 ANQGSEA. The CDR3 nucleotides are TGTAGCGTTGTTGACAGAGCCATAACTAATGAAAAACTGTTTTTT. Encoded protein: CSVVDRAITNEKLFF.

The gene calls are TRBV29-1 and TRBJ2-2, with D perhaps matching TRBD1 or TRBD2 (5 bases each). Trimming stripped 5 bases from V and 10 bases from J, with 11 bases between. The germline V gene encodes CDR1 SQVTM and CDR2 ANQGSEA. The CDR3 totals 11 residues. CDR3 sequence (DNA): TGCAGCGTTAGAGGGGTCGAGGAGCTGTTTTTT. It yields the protein CSVRGVEELFF.

This chain links TRBV4-2 with TRBJ2-7; the D gene could be TRBD1 or TRBD2 (5 bases each). Germline V CDR1 and CDR2: LGHNA, YNFKEQ. Trimming took 6 bases from V and 7 from J, leaving 19 bases between them. CDR3 length: 14 residues. DNA for the CDR3: TGTGCCAGCAGTCAATATACGAGGGCAGGGGAGCAGTACTTC. Its protein product is CASSQYTRAGEQYF.

Points on this clonotype: An end of the junction does not agree with germline; a read error may underlie this. The V and J genes are TRBV29-1 and TRBJ1-1; tentatively, D is TRBD1 (5 bases). Germline lookup yields CDR1 SQVTM and CDR2 ANQGSEA. This CDR3 region has 12 residues. CDR3 amino acids: CSVDLWGTEALF. The DNA of the CDR3 is TGCAGTGTTGATCTGTGGGGCACTGAAGCTCTCTTT.

Remarks on this clonotype: Given the absence of the conserved phenylalanine or tryptophan at the CDR3 end, a read error is likely. Because the CDR3's place on the DNA is in doubt, the DNA is left out and the CDR3 is given as listed by TCRdb. This rearrangement joins TRBV11-2 to TRBJ2-1; the table's D call, TRBD1, was not checked against the DNA. Germline assignment: CDR1 SGHAT and CDR2 FQNNGV. Ends included, the CDR3 has 15 residues. The CDR3 reads CGSSPYRGMRDEEFS.

This clonotype has ten or more counts. The chain carries TRBV20-1 and TRBJ2-7; 7 nucleotides match TRBD1. Germline V CDR1 and CDR2: DFQATT, SNEGSKA (reference sequence). J lost 0 bases, V lost 5 bases, and 4 bases had no gene match. CDR3 length: 13 residues. CDR3 in amino acids: CSAPGQSSYEQYF. DNA for the CDR3: TGCAGTGCTCCGGGACAGAGCTCCTACGAGCAGTACTTC.

Worth noting for this clonotype: This could be a read error, since a much larger clone is one nucleotide away. As DNA, the CDR3 is TGTGCCAGCAGCTTAGTTTCGGGGGCCTCCAGGGTCGAGCAGTACTTC. As protein: CASSLVSGASRVEQYF. The genes are TRBV7-2 and TRBJ2-7; D tentatively fits TRBD1 or TRBD2 (6 bases each). V was shortened by 1 base and J by 6 bases, with 19 bases between the two germline ends. Germline V gives CDR1 SGHTA, CDR2 FQGNSA. This CDR3 has 16 residues.

In the case of this clonotype: At one of its ends the junction is not consistent with the germline gene, which may arise from a read error. This chain uses TRBV28 with TRBJ2-3; a weak D match, TRBD1 (5 bases). This CDR3 contains 15 residues. Germline CDR1 MDHEN, CDR2 SYDVKM. The CDR3 bases are TGTGCCAGCAGTCCACCTACCCAGGGCCCAGATACGCAGTATTTC. It specifies CASSPPTQGPDTQYF. Drawing the rest from reference TRBV28 and TRBJ2-3, the complete variable domain is DVKVTQSSRYLVKRTGEKVFLECVQDMDHENMFWYRQDPGLGLRLIYFSYDVKMKEKGDIPEGYSVSREKKERFSLILESASTNQTSMYLCASSPPTQGPDTQYFGPGTRLTVL.

A single count supports this clonotype. No conserved phenylalanine or tryptophan is present at the end of the CDR3, so a read error is the likely explanation. The V gene is TRBV19, the J gene TRBJ1-4; tentatively, D is TRBD1 (5 bases). The germline V gene encodes CDR1 LNHDA and CDR2 SQIVND (reference sequence). The CDR3 consists of 13 residues. V dropped 5 bases and J dropped 12 bases, with 16 bases sitting between them. The CDR3 bases are TGTGCCAGTAGTTCCCAACAGGAGAGACAACTGTTTTCT. Translated, it gives CASSSQQERQLFS.